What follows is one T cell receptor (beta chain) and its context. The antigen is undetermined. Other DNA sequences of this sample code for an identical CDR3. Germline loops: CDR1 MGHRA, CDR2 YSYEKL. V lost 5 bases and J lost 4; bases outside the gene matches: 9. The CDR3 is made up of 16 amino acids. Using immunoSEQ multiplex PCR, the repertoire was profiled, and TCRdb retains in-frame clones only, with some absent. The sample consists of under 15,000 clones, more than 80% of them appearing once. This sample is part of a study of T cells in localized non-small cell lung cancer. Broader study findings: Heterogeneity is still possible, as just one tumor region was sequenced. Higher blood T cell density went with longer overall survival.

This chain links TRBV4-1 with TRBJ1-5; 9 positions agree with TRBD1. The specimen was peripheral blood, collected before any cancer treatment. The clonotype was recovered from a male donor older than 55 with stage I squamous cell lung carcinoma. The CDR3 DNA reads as TGCGCCAGCAGCAGGACGGGACAGGGACTTAATCAGCCCCAGCATTTT. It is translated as CASSRTGQGLNQPQHF.